This TCR beta chain is from a study of shared clonotypes between healthy human individuals. V lost 6 bases to trimming and J lost 8 bases, with 22 bases between them. CDR3 length equals 15 residues. CDR1 MNHEY and CDR2 SVGAGI come from the germline V gene. The table came from immunoSEQ multiplex PCR; TCRdb's copy has only in-frame clones and leaves some out. The table records around 2.5 million clones, under 95% of them present only once. The chain joins TRBV6-5 to TRBJ1-2; perhaps TRBD1 as D (5 bases). The sample consisted of naive CD4+ T cells from PBMCs. Indicated subset: CD45RA+ positively selected. The TCR sequence derives from a man younger than 35 in good health. Some clones in this sample may be carry-over from other donors' samples. CDR3 bases: TGTGCCAGCAGCCGGGGCATTAGGGGAACCCGAGGCTACACCTTC. Translating it yields CASSRGIRGTRGYTF.